This T cell receptor beta chain was sequenced for a study of cytomegalovirus exposure and HLA in healthy donors. Points from the study as a whole: The authors reported that TCR beta sequences could predict HLA-A and HLA-B alleles. These predictions were accurate for most subjects in the first cohort. Sequencing depth roughly uniform across donors was assumed in presence/absence analyses.

To note about this clone: The antigen remains undetermined.

13 Jbeta primers and 60 Vbeta primers were used for the PCR. Using immunoSEQ multiplex PCR, the repertoire was profiled, and TCRdb retains in-frame clones only, with some absent. The sample consists of some 110,000 clones, 60% to 85% of them appearing once. Germline V CDR1 and CDR2: SGDLS, YYNGEE. Unmatched junction bases numbered 9, after V lost 1 base and J lost 5 bases. CDR3 length: 17 amino acids. Material: PBMCs. The clonotype comes from a woman between 35 and 50 years old in good health and CMV-seropositive. This chain uses TRBV9 with TRBJ2-3; 11 positions match TRBD2. The CDR3 nucleotides are TGTGCCAGCAGCGTATCTATACTAGCGGGAGATGGAGATACGCAGTATTTT. This sequence encodes CASSVSILAGDGDTQYF.